This T cell receptor (beta chain) stems from a study of shared clonotypes between healthy human individuals. Whole-study findings and limits: Specimens sampled were limited to blood, with tissue repertoires likely differing.

Trimming took off 0 bases at V and 4 bases at J, with 19 bases between the two ends. This CDR3 region has 17 residues. This clone was picked up one time. The antigen is undetermined. The table came from immunoSEQ multiplex PCR; TCRdb's copy has only in-frame clones and leaves some out. The sample consists of hundreds of thousands of clones, around 76% of them appearing once. This chain joins TRBV23-1 and TRBJ2-7; D is uncertain. TRBV23-1 is assigned to the ORF class and has an uncertain function. This TCR was sampled from a woman aged 40-49 years in good health. Some clones in this sample may be carry-over from other donors' samples. Sequencing was done on a sample of PBMCs. DNA of the CDR3: TGCGCCAGCAGTCAATCGCCCTCCGCCCTCAAAGAGTACGAGCAGTACTTC. Translating it yields CASSQSPSALKEYEQYF.